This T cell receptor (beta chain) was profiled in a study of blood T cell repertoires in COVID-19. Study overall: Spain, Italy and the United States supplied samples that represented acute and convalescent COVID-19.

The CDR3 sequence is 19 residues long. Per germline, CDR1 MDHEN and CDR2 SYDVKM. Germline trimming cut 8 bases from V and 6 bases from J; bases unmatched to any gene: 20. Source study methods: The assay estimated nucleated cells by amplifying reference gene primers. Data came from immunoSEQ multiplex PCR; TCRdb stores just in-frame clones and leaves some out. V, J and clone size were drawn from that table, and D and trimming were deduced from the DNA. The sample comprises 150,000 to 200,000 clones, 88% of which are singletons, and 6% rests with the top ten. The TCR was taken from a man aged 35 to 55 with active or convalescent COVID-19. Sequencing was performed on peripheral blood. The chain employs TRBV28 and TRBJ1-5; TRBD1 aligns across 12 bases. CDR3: CASSGPGQGARRHGQPQHF. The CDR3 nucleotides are TGTGCCAGCTCAGGGCCGGGACAGGGGGCGAGGAGGCACGGTCAGCCCCAGCATTTT.